This paragraph reports one T cell receptor (beta chain). What antigen it recognizes has not been identified. It has no much larger one-base neighbor in the sample; base qualities were not kept. This specimen comes from a study of T cell repertoires in cytomegalovirus infection (dated by TCRdb to the late 2010s). Regarding the research as a whole: Peptide stimulations targeted recently identified HLA-C-restricted CMV epitopes, whose presentation resists viral immunomodulation, together with well-studied HLA-B-restricted epitopes. Donor HLA type was relevant to the analysis, as public TCR beta signatures indicated carriage of CMV infection together with the matching HLA type.

Here V drops 6 bases and J drops 4 bases, and the junction holds 6 bases not matched to any gene. The CDR3 runs 14 amino acids, cysteine and phenylalanine included. This entry keeps only the CDR3 DNA: 42 bases, framed from base 1. Sequencer: Illumina HiSeq 1500. TCRdb took the public reads, trimmed them with fastp at Q25, ran MiXCR for clone calling and kept in-frame beta chains. Every entry covers one CDR3 protein and lists the most common genes and DNA from its rows. For this sample there are about 920,000 distinct CDR3 sequences; 31% appear just once. Of the sample, 13% is held by the ten largest clones. Results and caveats for the whole study, not just this receptor: The ex vivo response was dominated by HLA-C-restricted CMV-specific TCR beta clonotypes, which also provided the single most frequent clonotype in two of eight donors. In both this cohort and an independent 352-donor cohort, the cumulative frequency of public TCR beta family members distinguished carriers of CMV infection plus the relevant HLA type.

Sample treatment or condition, as interpreted from the label and publication: in vitro stimulation with specific CMV peptide epitopes to enrich CMV-specific T cells. The sequence came from a human donor in good health (CMV status not recorded). Some clones in this sample may be carry-over from other donors' samples. The starting material was cultured CD8+ T cells from PBMCs, obtained from culture after CMV antigen stimulation. The V and J genes are TRBV12-3 or TRBV12-4 and TRBJ2-1, with TRBD1 matching 7 junction bases. The nucleotide sequence is TGTGCCAGCAGCGGGGACAGCGGATACAATGAGCAGTTCTTC. Its protein product is CASSGDSGYNEQFF.